A single sample gave rise to the 25 T cell receptor beta chains below, sequenced in a study of cytomegalovirus exposure and HLA in healthy donors. 60 Vbeta and 13 Jbeta primers were used in PCR. Data came from immunoSEQ multiplex PCR; TCRdb stores just in-frame clones and leaves some out. The sample carries some 150,000 clones, roughly 76% recorded once. The specimen was PBMCs. These receptors all stem from a woman aged 25-40 years in good health and CMV-seronegative.

This clone appeared a few times. The chain couples TRBV7-9 to TRBJ2-1; weak D call: TRBD2 (5 bases). The CDR3 has 14 amino acids. Trimming cost V 5 bases and J 10 bases, with 18 bases left between them. Per the germline V gene, CDR1 is SEHNR and CDR2 is FQNEAQ (reference sequence). The CDR3 loop reads CASSLPPYGSEQFF. In nucleotides, the CDR3 is TGTGCCAGCAGCCTCCCTCCTTATGGGAGCGAGCAGTTCTTC.

This chain joins TRBV27 and TRBJ2-2, with no clear D. Germline values: CDR1 MNHEY, CDR2 SMNVEV (reference sequence). The CDR3 has 13 residues. V was shortened by 5 bases and J by 2 bases, with 6 bases between the two germline ends. Here the CDR3 DNA reads TGTGCCAGCAGTGTACAAAACACCGGGGAGCTGTTTTTT. It codes for CASSVQNTGELFF.

V and J are TRBV11-3 and TRBJ2-7, with D hard to call. Germline assignment: CDR1 SGHNT and CDR2 YENEEA. The CDR3 extends over 12 amino acids. The V end was cut by 5 bases, the J end by 0 bases, with 5 bases between. In DNA form, the CDR3 reads TGTGCCAGCAGCCCAGACTCCTACGAGCAGTACTTC. It translates to CASSPDSYEQYF.

A word on this clone: A junction end diverges from the germline sequence, so it may reflect a read error. The J gene is TRBJ1-1, the V gene TRBV7-9, with D perhaps matching TRBD1 (6 bases). Looked up from germline, CDR1 is SEHNR and CDR2 is FQNEAQ (reference sequence). The CDR3 runs 14 residues. The CDR3 DNA sequence: TGTTCCAGCAGCTTAGTAGGGGGGGACACTGAAGCTTTCTTT. The encoded protein is CSSSLVGGDTEAFF.

This clone showed up just a few times. V and J are TRBV27 and TRBJ1-5; a weak D match, TRBD1 (5 bases). The CDR3 loop spans 15 amino acids. The V gene's germline CDR1 is MNHEY and CDR2 SMNVEV (reference sequence). Trimming stripped 8 bases from V and 0 bases from J, with 14 bases between. The CDR3 coding sequence is TGTGCCAGCCGAAGACAGCAACATAGCAATCAGCCCCAGCATTTT. Its protein product is CASRRQQHSNQPQHF.

The V call is TRBV29-1, the J call TRBJ1-5; 10 bases line up with TRBD1. CDR3 length equals 17 residues. Germline values: CDR1 SQVTM, CDR2 ANQGSEA. Unmatched junction bases numbered 13, after V lost 7 bases and J lost 1 base. DNA for the CDR3: TGCAGCGCGACTACCGGGACAGGGGAGAGGAGCAATCAGCCCCAGCATTTT. Translation: CSATTGTGERSNQPQHF.

V gene TRBV28 combines with J gene TRBJ2-5, with D perhaps matching TRBD1 (6 bases). Trimming left V 5 bases short and J 1 base short, with 14 bases between. CDR3 length: 15 residues. The germline V gene encodes CDR1 MDHEN and CDR2 SYDVKM. The CDR3 spells CASSGYREIQETQYF. The CDR3 coding sequence is TGTGCCAGCAGTGGATACAGGGAAATCCAAGAGACCCAGTACTTC.

The table lists this clone with many counts. J is TRBJ2-7 and V is TRBV4-2; 10 nucleotides match TRBD1. The CDR3 is made up of 15 amino acids. Looked up from germline, CDR1 is LGHNA and CDR2 is YNFKEQ. V shed 4 bases and J 5 bases; nucleotides not matched to a gene: 8. The CDR3 spells CASSLAGTGVNEQYF. CDR3 in DNA: TGTGCCAGCAGCCTGGCCGGGACAGGGGTAAACGAGCAGTACTTC.

The J gene is TRBJ1-1, the V gene TRBV6-5; 7 bases are shared with TRBD1. The CDR3 is 12 amino acids. Trimming took 11 bases from V and 4 from J; bases not matched to a gene: 7. CDR1 is MNHEY and CDR2 is SVGAGI in the germline V gene. The CDR3 reads CASSRGITEAFF. The CDR3 bases are TGTGCCTCTAGCAGGGGGATCACTGAAGCTTTCTTT.

This chain connects TRBV6-5 to TRBJ1-2, with TRBD1 identical over 9 bases. This CDR3 has 14 amino acids. The ends lost 6 bases at V and 8 bases at J; junction bases unmatched: 10. Germline CDR1 and CDR2: MNHEY and SVGAGI. CDR3 in DNA: TGTGCCAGCAGAGAACCACAGGGGGCGGGGGGCTACACCTTC. Translation: CASREPQGAGGYTF.

J is TRBJ2-3 and V is TRBV7-9, with 12 positions matching TRBD2. From germline, CDR1 is SEHNR and CDR2 FQNEAQ (reference sequence). V shed 6 bases and J 6 bases; nucleotides not matched to a gene: 7. CDR3 length equals 15 residues. CDR3 sequence (DNA): TGTGCCAGCAGGTCGACTAGCGGGAGTGCCGATACGCAGTATTTT. As protein: CASRSTSGSADTQYF.

The CDR3 here is CASDKNNSPLHF. CDR3 nucleotides: TGTGCCAGCGACAAAAATAATTCACCCCTCCACTTT. The genes are TRBV2 and TRBJ1-6; D gene unclear. This CDR3 has 12 residues. V lost 8 bases and J 5 bases, leaving 7 bases between the germline ends. Germline lookup yields CDR1 SNHLY and CDR2 FYNNEI.

The sample holds one count of this clone. This chain uses TRBV7-9 with TRBJ2-5, with D maybe TRBD2 (6 bases). The CDR3 has 14 residues. Germline CDR1 SEHNR, CDR2 FQNEAQ (reference sequence). V lost 4 bases and J 2 bases, leaving 11 bases between the germline ends. CDR3 coding DNA: TGTGCCAGCAGCTCAGTTGCGGGGCAAGAGACCCAGTACTTC. Protein: CASSSVAGQETQYF. Variable domain in full (rest from reference TRBV7-9 and TRBJ2-5): DTGVSQNPRHKITKRGQNVTFRCDPISEHNRLYWYRQTLGQGPEFLTYFQNEAQLEKSRLLSDRFSAERPKGSFSTLEIQRTEQGDSAMYLCASSSVAGQETQYFGPGTRLLVL.

The chain couples TRBV28 to TRBJ2-5, with 9 bases identical to TRBD2. CDR3 length: 14 amino acids. Looked up from germline, CDR1 is MDHEN and CDR2 is SYDVKM. V shed 5 bases and J 7 bases; nucleotides not matched to a gene: 8. The CDR3, as DNA: TGTGCCAGCAGTCCAGCGGGAGGTTGGGGGACCCAGTACTTC. Its protein is CASSPAGGWGTQYF.

This clone was observed a handful of times. This rearrangement joins TRBV5-1 to TRBJ2-1; 9 positions match TRBD2. The V gene's germline CDR1 is SGHRS and CDR2 YFSETQ. With 4 bases clipped from V and 8 bases from J, the junction kept 10 bases outside the gene matches. This CDR3 region has 15 residues. In DNA form, the CDR3 reads TGCGCCAGCAGCACCCCGGGACTAGCTACGGATGAGCAGTTCTTC. It translates to CASSTPGLATDEQFF. Full variable domain (outside the CDR3, taken from reference TRBV5-1 and TRBJ2-1): KAGVTQTPRYLIKTRGQQVTLSCSPISGHRSVSWYQQTPGQGLQFLFEYFSETQRNKGNFPGRFSGRQFSNSRSEMNVSTLELGDSALYLCASSTPGLATDEQFFGPGTRLTVL.

J is TRBJ1-6 and V is TRBV18; maybe TRBD1 (5 bases). Trimming cost V 3 bases and J 7 bases, with 10 bases left between them. This CDR3 spans 14 amino acids. The germline gives CDR1 KGHSH, CDR2 LQKENI. In DNA form, the CDR3 reads TGTGCCAGCTCACCCGGACCAGGGAATTCACCCCTCCACTTT. Its protein is CASSPGPGNSPLHF.

This clone has only one observation. The chain employs TRBV9 and TRBJ1-3, with a weak D call TRBD1 (5 bases). Germline V gives CDR1 SGDLS, CDR2 YYNGEE. CDR3 length: 15 amino acids. The ends were cut back, 4 bases at V and 0 bases at J, with 11 bases in the middle. The CDR3 nucleotides read TGTGCCAGCAGCCCCCAACAGGTCTCTGGAAACACCATATATTTT. It translates to CASSPQQVSGNTIYF.

The rearrangement uses TRBV7-9 and TRBJ2-3, with 11 bases identical to TRBD1. Germline CDR1 SEHNR, CDR2 FQNEAQ (reference sequence). This CDR3 comprises 14 residues. Trimming took 4 bases from V and 9 from J; bases not matched to a gene: 6. The CDR3 loop is CASSSPGQGDTQYF. CDR3 coding DNA: TGTGCCAGCAGCTCCCCGGGACAGGGGGACACGCAGTATTTT. The variable domain in full, completed from reference TRBV7-9 and TRBJ2-3, reads DTGVSQNPRHKITKRGQNVTFRCDPISEHNRLYWYRQTLGQGPEFLTYFQNEAQLEKSRLLSDRFSAERPKGSFSTLEIQRTEQGDSAMYLCASSSPGQGDTQYFGPGTRLTVL.

This chain links TRBV2 with TRBJ2-7; D is perhaps TRBD1 (6 bases). Looked up from germline, CDR1 is SNHLY and CDR2 is FYNNEI. V was cut by 6 bases and J by 3 bases, with 15 bases left in between. The CDR3 runs to 14 residues. CDR3 residues: CASRIQGTIYEQYF. The CDR3 DNA reads as TGTGCCAGCAGAATACAGGGAACGATCTACGAGCAGTACTTC. Filled out from reference TRBV2 and TRBJ2-7, the complete variable domain reads EPEVTQTPSHQVTQMGQEVILRCVPISNHLYFYWYRQILGQKVEFLVSFYNNEISEKSEIFDDQFSVERPDGSNFTLKIRSTKLEDSAMYFCASRIQGTIYEQYFGPGTRLTVT.

This clone showed up just a few times. The chain has TRBV7-6 and TRBJ1-1; perhaps TRBD1 as D (5 bases). The CDR3 sequence is 14 residues long. Trimming left V 0 bases short and J 5 bases short, with 10 bases between. In germline, CDR1 is SGHVS, CDR2 FNYEAQ. The CDR3 DNA sequence: TGTGCCAGCAGCTTAGCGCAGGGTACGACTGAAGCTTTCTTT. Its translation is CASSLAQGTTEAFF.

The chain has TRBV5-1 and TRBJ1-3; D is unclear. Germline V gene lookup returns CDR1 SGHRS and CDR2 YFSETQ. The CDR3 contains 11 residues. Deletions cut 5 bases from V and 9 bases from J, with 9 bases between. Written as DNA, the CDR3 is TGCGCCAGCAGGCGGCAAGGCACCATATATTTT. Protein: CASRRQGTIYF. The full variable domain, rest sourced from reference TRBV5-1 and TRBJ1-3, is KAGVTQTPRYLIKTRGQQVTLSCSPISGHRSVSWYQQTPGQGLQFLFEYFSETQRNKGNFPGRFSGRQFSNSRSEMNVSTLELGDSALYLCASRRQGTIYFGEGSWLTVV.

The CDR3 is CASSLTVREKLFF. The CDR3 coding sequence is TGTGCCAGCAGTTTAACAGTCAGGGAAAAACTGTTTTTT. V usage is TRBV27 and J usage is TRBJ1-4; D is ambiguous. The CDR3 runs to 13 residues. Germline lookup yields CDR1 MNHEY and CDR2 SMNVEV (reference sequence). V was shortened by 2 bases and J by 8 bases, with 9 bases between the two germline ends.

The genes are TRBV18 and TRBJ1-2; 7 bases map to TRBD1. Germline CDR1 and CDR2: KGHSH and LQKENI. This CDR3 has 12 residues. V lost 4 bases and J lost 7; bases outside the gene matches: 3. The CDR3 nucleotides are TGTGCCAGCTCACGCGACAGGGCTGGCTACACCTTC. It encodes CASSRDRAGYTF.

This clone has a handful of counts. The V call is TRBV5-1, the J call TRBJ1-1; 9 positions match TRBD1. The trim removed 0 bases at V and 5 bases at J, leaving 8 bases unmatched. Germline CDR1 and CDR2: SGHRS and YFSETQ. This CDR3 has 16 amino acids. CDR3 region: CASSLVQQGAGTEAFF. The CDR3 DNA reads as TGCGCCAGCAGCTTGGTCCAACAGGGGGCGGGAACTGAAGCTTTCTTT.

The V call is TRBV18, the J call TRBJ1-1, with 7 bases matching TRBD1. Germline CDR1 KGHSH, CDR2 LQKENI. This CDR3 is 15 amino acids long. Trimming cost V 1 base and J 5 bases; bases outside gene matches: 7. The CDR3: CASSPRFRGETEAFF. The CDR3 nucleotides are TGTGCCAGCTCACCACGGTTCAGGGGGGAGACTGAAGCTTTCTTT.